This T cell receptor (beta chain) was documented in a study of cytomegalovirus exposure and HLA in healthy donors. PCR was performed using 60 Vbeta and 13 Jbeta primers. Sequencing used immunoSEQ multiplex PCR; TCRdb keeps in-frame clones, though not all of them. The table includes some 120,000 clones, about 80% detected once. Germline CDR1 reads MNHNY; CDR2 reads SVGAGI (reference sequence). The CDR3 extends over 13 amino acids. The germline V and J ends were trimmed by 0 bases and 7 bases, with 10 bases remaining between them. The study, taken as a whole, reports: It emerged from a later analysis that several of the most significant clusters appeared to be linked to common viral pathogens.

Note on this clone: The target antigen is unknown.

This sequence joins TRBV6-6 and TRBJ2-7; D perhaps matches TRBD2 (5 bases). Sequencing input: PBMCs. This clonotype was sampled from a man aged 30-40 years in good health and CMV-seropositive. CDR3 residues: CASSYSTGSEQYF. CDR3 coding DNA: TGTGCCAGCAGTTACTCAACGGGGTCGGAGCAGTACTTC.